One and the same sample provided the 10 T cell receptor beta chains below, sequenced in a study of cytomegalovirus exposure and HLA in healthy donors. Primers included in the PCR were 60 Vbeta and 13 Jbeta primers. Assay used: immunoSEQ multiplex PCR; TCRdb lists only in-frame clones, some missing. This table holds 150,000 to 200,000 clones, roughly 88% found once. Sequencing used PBMCs. The receptors originated from a young man in good health and CMV-seropositive.

This clone has more than one count but fewer than ten. The gene calls are TRBV19 and TRBJ2-2; TRBD2 might be the D (6 bases). The length of the CDR3 is 18 residues. Germline loops: CDR1 LNHDA, CDR2 SQIVND (reference sequence). The ends were cut back, 6 bases at V and 0 bases at J, with 20 bases in the middle. In nucleotides, the CDR3 is TGTGCCAGTAGGCCCGACCAGGGACTCATAACGAACACCGGGGAGCTGTTTTTT. Residues: CASRPDQGLITNTGELFF.

The CDR3 region has the DNA TGTGCCAGCGGACAGAAGAACTATGGCTACACCTTC. Protein product: CASGQKNYGYTF. The chain recombines TRBV27 with TRBJ1-2, with a weak D call TRBD1 (6 bases). The V gene lost 8 bases and the J gene lost 2 bases, with 9 bases spanning the gap. Germline values: CDR1 MNHEY, CDR2 SMNVEV (reference sequence). The CDR3 is 12 residues long.

As concerns this clone: A junction end diverges from the germline sequence, so it may reflect a read error. The sample holds other DNA sequences that translate to the same CDR3. The chain carries TRBV2 and TRBJ1-1; 9 nucleotides agree with TRBD1. The CDR3 loop spans 15 amino acids. Looked up from germline, CDR1 is SNHLY and CDR2 is FYNNEI. The CDR3 protein is CASRRSGQGNTEAFF. The CDR3 DNA reads TGTGCCAGCAGGAGGAGCGGACAGGGGAACACCGAAGCTTTCTTT.

A few counts support this clone. The chain carries TRBV10-1 and TRBJ1-4; 9 positions match TRBD1. V shed 8 bases, J shed 1 base, and the junction held 8 bases outside the gene matches. Germline CDR1 and CDR2: WNHNN and SYGVQD (reference sequence). The CDR3 loop spans 16 amino acids. CDR3 sequence: CASLTGQGVTNEKLFF. The CDR3 DNA reads as TGCGCCAGCCTTACGGGACAGGGAGTAACTAATGAAAAACTGTTTTTT.

The rearrangement joins TRBV5-1 to TRBJ1-2; 7 bases are shared with TRBD1. Germline loops: CDR1 SGHRS, CDR2 YFSETQ. Trimming at V came to 4 bases and at J to 8 bases, leaving 11 bases not matched to a gene. The CDR3 consists of 14 residues. DNA of the CDR3: TGCGCCAGCAGCCCCGGAACAGGGGAGATGGGCTACACCTTC. It is translated as CASSPGTGEMGYTF.

The chain joins TRBV27 to TRBJ2-1; TRBD2 matches 8 bases. The V gene end was trimmed by 5 bases and the J gene end by 2 bases; junction bases not matched to a gene: 14. Germline loops: CDR1 MNHEY, CDR2 SMNVEV (reference sequence). The CDR3 is made up of 18 amino acids. The DNA of the CDR3 is TGTGCCAGCAGTCCAGGGACTAGTTGGGCCGTTACCTACAATGAGCAGTTCTTC. Protein product: CASSPGTSWAVTYNEQFF.

The chain combines TRBV2 with TRBJ1-4; D gene unclear. V was trimmed by 7 bases and J by 0 bases, leaving 12 bases between them. CDR3 length: 15 amino acids. Germline CDR1 SNHLY, CDR2 FYNNEI. The CDR3 DNA follows: TGTGCCAGCACCCTCGAGGCTGCAACTAATGAAAAACTGTTTTTT. It is translated as CASTLEAATNEKLFF.

This clone appeared once. The genes are TRBV18 and TRBJ1-4, with 9 bases fitting TRBD1. J gave up 7 bases and V 4 bases, and 7 bases lay outside the gene matches. The length of the CDR3 is 15 residues. CDR1 KGHSH and CDR2 LQKENI come from the germline V gene. The CDR3 sequence is CASSLGQGRVEKLFF. The CDR3 nucleotides read TGTGCCAGCTCACTGGGACAGGGTCGAGTTGAAAAACTGTTTTTT.

As regards this clone: The junction departs from germline at one end; a sequencing error may be responsible. The sample holds other DNA sequences that translate to the same CDR3. The chain carries TRBV28 and TRBJ1-5; D remains ambiguous. From germline, CDR1 is MDHEN and CDR2 SYDVKM. The CDR3 loop spans 17 amino acids. CDR3 sequence: CASSPRGGLGSNQPQHF. The DNA of the CDR3 is TGCGCCAGCAGCCCCCGGGGAGGGTTAGGGAGCAATCAGCCCCAGCATTTT.

This clone was counted between two and nine times. The J gene is TRBJ1-6, the V gene TRBV5-1, with 7 bases identical to TRBD1. The ends lost 0 bases at V and 7 bases at J; junction bases unmatched: 7. The CDR3 length is 16 residues. Germline values: CDR1 SGHRS, CDR2 YFSETQ. In DNA form, the CDR3 reads TGCGCCAGCAGCTTGGCCCCGACAGGGAGCAATTCACCCCTCCACTTT. Amino acid sequence: CASSLAPTGSNSPLHF.